The clone carrying this T cell receptor (beta chain) was detected once. What it binds is unknown. These data are taken from a study of cytomegalovirus exposure and HLA in healthy donors. Study-wide background: Early on, a data release was issued that held approximately 78 million unique TCRs from HLA-typed donors.

Likely unrecorded immune exposures existed in these nominally healthy donors. Study results and limitations: In a later analysis, V- and J-gene trimming of beta chains associated with a DCLRE1C missense variant, replicated independently. In a later analysis, DRB1 alleles had the most associated TCRs; HLA-C alleles the fewest.

There are 13 residues in the CDR3. CDR1 and CDR2 (germline): SGHDN, FVKESK. V shed 4 bases and J shed 1 base, with 7 bases lying between them. Primers included in the PCR were 60 Vbeta and 13 Jbeta primers. Here immunoSEQ multiplex PCR was the method, and the copy in TCRdb shows in-frame clones only, minus some. Here the sample spans some 160,000 clones, around 84% being singletons. The sequenced sample consisted of PBMCs. The receptor comes from a male donor in good health and CMV-seropositive. The gene calls are TRBV14 and TRBJ1-1, with D perhaps TRBD1 (6 bases). Here the CDR3 DNA reads TGTGCCAGCAGCCTGGGACAGAACACTGAAGCTTTCTTT. It yields the protein CASSLGQNTEAFF.